These 8 T cell receptor beta chains came from one sample sequenced in a study of blood T cell repertoires in COVID-19. Measured with immunoSEQ multiplex PCR; TCRdb has only the in-frame clones, and not every one. The table lists tens of thousands of clones, roughly 76% of them singletons. The sample comprised peripheral blood. Receptors were obtained from a woman of 80 years or more with active or convalescent COVID-19.

The V gene is TRBV6-9, the J gene TRBJ2-5, with D possibly being TRBD2 (6 bases). V dropped 10 bases and J dropped 4 bases, with 13 bases sitting between them. Germline assignment: CDR1 MNHGY and CDR2 SVAAGI. The CDR3 loop spans 12 amino acids. CDR3 DNA: TGTGCCAACTTGACTAGTGGAGAGACCCAGTACTTC. Residues: CANLTSGETQYF.

This clone was observed a single time. The chain links TRBV7-2 to TRBJ2-2; TRBD2 matches 13 bases. This CDR3 comprises 19 residues. V lost 1 base and J lost 6; bases outside the gene matches: 11. Germline V lookup: CDR1 SGHTA, CDR2 FQGNSA. Here the CDR3 reads CASSLVGTSGVLSPGELFF. As DNA, the CDR3 is TGTGCCAGCAGCTTAGTAGGGACTAGCGGGGTTTTGTCGCCCGGGGAGCTGTTTTTT.

The V and J genes are TRBV27 and TRBJ1-5; D not resolved. The CDR3 runs to 13 residues. The V gene's germline CDR1 is MNHEY and CDR2 SMNVEV (reference sequence). Trimming cost V 4 bases and J 5 bases, with 9 bases left between them. The CDR3 DNA is TGTGCCAGCAGTTCCTATCCCGATCAGCCCCAGCATTTT. This gives the protein CASSSYPDQPQHF.

The chain is built from TRBV27 and TRBJ2-1; D may be TRBD1 (5 bases). The CDR3 is made up of 15 amino acids. The germline V and J ends were trimmed by 3 bases and 8 bases, with 17 bases remaining between them. Germline lookup yields CDR1 MNHEY and CDR2 SMNVEV (reference sequence). The CDR3 bases are TGTGCCAGCAGTTTCCTTCCCCCCCAGGGCGATGAGCAGTTCTTC. Translating gives CASSFLPPQGDEQFF.

This clone has more than one count but fewer than ten. The V call is TRBV28, the J call TRBJ2-3; the D is unclear. V lost 8 bases, J lost 5 bases, and 11 bases lay in between. This CDR3 comprises 12 residues. Germline-derived CDR1 and CDR2 are MDHEN and SYDVKM. The CDR3 protein is CASDRLGDTQYF. CDR3 nucleotides: TGTGCCAGCGATAGACTGGGAGATACGCAGTATTTT.

This sequence joins TRBV2 and TRBJ1-3, with 7 bases lining up with TRBD1. Germline lookup yields CDR1 SNHLY and CDR2 FYNNEI. The V and J ends lost 5 bases and 1 base, in that order; junction bases with no gene match: 2. The CDR3 runs 14 residues. The CDR3 is CASSLTGSGNTIYF. DNA of the CDR3: TGTGCCAGCAGTTTGACAGGGTCTGGAAACACCATATATTTT.

This sequence joins TRBV2 and TRBJ2-2; 7 nucleotides match TRBD1. This CDR3 comprises 15 residues. J gave up 4 bases and V 6 bases, and 8 bases lay outside the gene matches. Germline CDR1 SNHLY, CDR2 FYNNEI. CDR3 amino acids: CASRDSGTATGELFF. The CDR3 region has the DNA TGTGCCAGCAGGGATTCCGGGACAGCCACCGGGGAGCTGTTTTTT.

This clone came up once. The J gene is TRBJ1-3, the V gene TRBV14; D unresolved. V lost 4 bases and J lost 4, with 17 bases in between. CDR3 length: 16 amino acids. Germline CDR1 reads SGHDN; CDR2 reads FVKESK. The CDR3 DNA sequence: TGTGCCAGCAGCCCAAGTGTCGGGTTTTCGGGAAACACCATATATTTT. It yields the protein CASSPSVGFSGNTIYF.